This T cell receptor beta chain emerged from a study of CD8 T cells in Susac syndrome. Germline CDR1 DFQATT, CDR2 SNEGSKA (reference sequence). The CDR3 sequence is 14 residues long. V lost 2 bases, J lost 5 bases, and 3 bases stayed unmatched. RNA, at about 0.5 to 1 ug, was reverse transcribed with random hexamers. One entry per CDR3 protein results from TCRdb running MiXCR on the immunoSEQ multiplex PCR reads. Here the sample spans 170,000 or so distinct CDR3 sequences, 90% to 97% being singletons. The gene calls are TRBV20-1 and TRBJ2-1; 10 positions match TRBD2. The sample comprised CD4+ T cells from PBMCs. This TCR was sampled from a human donor with Susac syndrome. The CDR3 DNA reads as TGCAGTGCTAGAATAGCGGGAGGTAACAATGAGCAGTTCTTC. Protein product: CSARIAGGNNEQFF.